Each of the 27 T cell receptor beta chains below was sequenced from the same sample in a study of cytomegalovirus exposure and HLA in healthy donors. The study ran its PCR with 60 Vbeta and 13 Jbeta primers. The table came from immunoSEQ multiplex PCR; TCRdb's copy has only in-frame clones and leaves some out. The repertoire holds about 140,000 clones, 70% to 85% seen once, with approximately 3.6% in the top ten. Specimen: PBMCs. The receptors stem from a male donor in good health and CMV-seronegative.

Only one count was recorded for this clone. CDR3 loop: CASSPQGGSQPQHF. The CDR3 DNA follows: TGTGCCAGCAGCCCTCAGGGTGGTAGTCAGCCCCAGCATTTT. This rearrangement joins TRBV7-2 to TRBJ1-5, with a tentative D call TRBD1 (5 bases). Germline lookup yields CDR1 SGHTA and CDR2 FQGNSA. The CDR3 is made up of 14 amino acids. V shed 5 bases and J shed 6 bases, with 14 bases lying between them. Full variable domain (rest looked up from reference TRBV7-2 and TRBJ1-5): GAGVSQSPSNKVTEKGKDVELRCDPISGHTALYWYRQSLGQGLEFLIYFQGNSAPDKSGLPSDRFSAERTGGSVSTLTIQRTQQEDSAVYLCASSPQGGSQPQHFGDGTRLSIL.

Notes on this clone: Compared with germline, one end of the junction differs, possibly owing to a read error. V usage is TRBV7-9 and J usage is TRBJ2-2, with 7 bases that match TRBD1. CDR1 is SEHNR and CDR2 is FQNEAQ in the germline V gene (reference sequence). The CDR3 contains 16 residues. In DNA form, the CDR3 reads TGTTCCAGCAGCTTAGGAAGGACAGGCAAGGCCGGGGAGCTGTTTTTT. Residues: CSSSLGRTGKAGELFF.

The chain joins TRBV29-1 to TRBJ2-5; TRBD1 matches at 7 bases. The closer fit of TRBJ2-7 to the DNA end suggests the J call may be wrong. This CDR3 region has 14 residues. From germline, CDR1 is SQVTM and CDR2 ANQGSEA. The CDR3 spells CSVTRQGVRYEQYF. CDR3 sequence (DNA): TGCAGCGTAACCAGACAGGGCGTCCGCTACGAGCAGTACTTC.

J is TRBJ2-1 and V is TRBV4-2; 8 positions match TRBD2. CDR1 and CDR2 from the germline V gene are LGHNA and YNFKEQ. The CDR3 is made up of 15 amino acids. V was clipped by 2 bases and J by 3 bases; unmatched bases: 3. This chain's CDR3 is CASSQQRESYNEQFF. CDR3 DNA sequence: TGTGCCAGCAGCCAACAGCGGGAGAGCTACAATGAGCAGTTCTTC.

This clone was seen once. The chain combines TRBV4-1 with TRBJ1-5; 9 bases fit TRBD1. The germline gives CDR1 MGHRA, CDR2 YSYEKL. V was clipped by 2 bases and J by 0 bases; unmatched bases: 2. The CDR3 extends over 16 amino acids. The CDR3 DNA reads TGCGCCAGCAGCCAACCGGGACAGGGTAGCAATCAGCCCCAGCATTTT. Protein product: CASSQPGQGSNQPQHF.

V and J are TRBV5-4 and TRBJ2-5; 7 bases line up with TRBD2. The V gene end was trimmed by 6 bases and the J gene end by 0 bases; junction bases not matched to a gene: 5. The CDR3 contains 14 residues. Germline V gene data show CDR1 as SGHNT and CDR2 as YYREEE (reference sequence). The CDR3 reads CASTWRGNQETQYF. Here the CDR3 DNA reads TGTGCCAGCACCTGGCGGGGGAACCAAGAGACCCAGTACTTC.

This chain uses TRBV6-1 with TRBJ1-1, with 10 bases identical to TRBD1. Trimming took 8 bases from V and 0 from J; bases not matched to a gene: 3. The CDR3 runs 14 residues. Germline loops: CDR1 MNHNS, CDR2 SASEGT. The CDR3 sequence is CASAGQGLNTEAFF. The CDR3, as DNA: TGTGCCAGCGCGGGACAGGGGCTGAACACTGAAGCTTTCTTT.

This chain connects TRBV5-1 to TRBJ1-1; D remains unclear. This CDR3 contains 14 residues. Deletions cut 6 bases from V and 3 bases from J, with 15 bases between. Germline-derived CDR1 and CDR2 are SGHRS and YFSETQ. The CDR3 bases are TGCGCCAGCACAGAGGGAGTGACGGACACTGAAGCTTTCTTT. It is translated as CASTEGVTDTEAFF.

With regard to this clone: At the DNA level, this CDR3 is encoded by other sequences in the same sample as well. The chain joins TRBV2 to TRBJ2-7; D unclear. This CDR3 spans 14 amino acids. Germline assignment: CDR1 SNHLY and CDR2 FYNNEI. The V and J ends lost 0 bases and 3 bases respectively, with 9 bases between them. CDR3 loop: CASSEARYSYEQYF. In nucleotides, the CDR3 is TGTGCCAGCAGTGAAGCGCGATACAGCTACGAGCAGTACTTC.

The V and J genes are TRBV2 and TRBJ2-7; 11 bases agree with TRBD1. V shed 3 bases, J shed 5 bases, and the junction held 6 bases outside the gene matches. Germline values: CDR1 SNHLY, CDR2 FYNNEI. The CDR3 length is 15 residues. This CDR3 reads CASSDPGTGGHEQYF. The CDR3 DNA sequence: TGTGCCAGCAGTGACCCCGGGACAGGGGGGCACGAGCAGTACTTC.

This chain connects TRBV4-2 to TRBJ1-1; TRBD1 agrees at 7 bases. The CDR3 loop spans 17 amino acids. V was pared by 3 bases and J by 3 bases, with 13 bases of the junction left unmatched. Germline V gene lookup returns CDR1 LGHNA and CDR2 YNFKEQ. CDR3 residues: CASSQVTTGAPDTEAFF. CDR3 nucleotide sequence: TGTGCCAGCAGCCAGGTAACCACAGGGGCTCCCGACACTGAAGCTTTCTTT.

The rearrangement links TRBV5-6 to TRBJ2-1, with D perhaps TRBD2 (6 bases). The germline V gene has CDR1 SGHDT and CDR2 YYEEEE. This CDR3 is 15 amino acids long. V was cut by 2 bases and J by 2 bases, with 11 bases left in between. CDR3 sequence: CASSFSGEPYNEQFF. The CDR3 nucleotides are TGTGCCAGCAGCTTTTCGGGGGAACCCTACAATGAGCAGTTCTTC.

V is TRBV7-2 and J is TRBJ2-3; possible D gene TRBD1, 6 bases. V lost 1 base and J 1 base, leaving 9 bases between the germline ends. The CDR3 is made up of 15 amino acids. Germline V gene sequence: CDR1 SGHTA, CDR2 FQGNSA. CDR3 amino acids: CASSLDSGGTDTQYF. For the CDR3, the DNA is TGTGCCAGCAGCTTAGACTCAGGGGGCACAGATACGCAGTATTTT. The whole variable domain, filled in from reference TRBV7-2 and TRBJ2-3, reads GAGVSQSPSNKVTEKGKDVELRCDPISGHTALYWYRQSLGQGLEFLIYFQGNSAPDKSGLPSDRFSAERTGGSVSTLTIQRTQQEDSAVYLCASSLDSGGTDTQYFGPGTRLTVL.

The DNA for the CDR3 is TGTGCCATCAGTGAGGTAATCCGGAATGAGCAGTTCTTC. This translates into CAISEVIRNEQFF. This chain uses TRBV10-3 with TRBJ2-1; D call uncertain. Deletions cut 2 bases from V and 7 bases from J, with 9 bases between. The germline V gene has CDR1 ENHRY and CDR2 SYGVKD. The CDR3 is 13 amino acids.

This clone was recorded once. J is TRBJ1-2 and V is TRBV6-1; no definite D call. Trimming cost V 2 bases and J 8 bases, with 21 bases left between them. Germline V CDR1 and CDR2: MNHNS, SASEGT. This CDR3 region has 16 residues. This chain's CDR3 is CASSELGPRQGSGYTF. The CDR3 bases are TGTGCCAGCAGTGAATTGGGCCCCAGACAAGGATCCGGCTACACCTTC.

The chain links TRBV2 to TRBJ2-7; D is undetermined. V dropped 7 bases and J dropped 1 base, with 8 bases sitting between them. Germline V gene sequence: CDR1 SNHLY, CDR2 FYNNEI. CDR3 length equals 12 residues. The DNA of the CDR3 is TGTGCCAGCATAGGCGGTTCCTACGAGCAGTACTTC. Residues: CASIGGSYEQYF.

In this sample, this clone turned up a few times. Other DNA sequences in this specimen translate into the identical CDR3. The CDR3: CASSERGNQPQHF. DNA for the CDR3: TGTGCCAGCAGTGAACGGGGGAATCAGCCCCAGCATTTT. This chain uses TRBV25-1 with TRBJ1-5; D is perhaps TRBD1 (5 bases). Trimming removed 2 bases at V and 4 bases at J, with 6 bases between. CDR3 length equals 13 residues. In germline, CDR1 is MGHDK, CDR2 SYGVNS.

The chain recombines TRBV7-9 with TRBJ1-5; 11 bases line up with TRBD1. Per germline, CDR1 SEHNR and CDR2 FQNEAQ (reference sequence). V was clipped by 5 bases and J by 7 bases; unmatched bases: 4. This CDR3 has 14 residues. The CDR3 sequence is CASSRTGGRQPQHF. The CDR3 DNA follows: TGTGCCAGCAGCCGGACAGGGGGCCGGCAGCCCCAGCATTTT.

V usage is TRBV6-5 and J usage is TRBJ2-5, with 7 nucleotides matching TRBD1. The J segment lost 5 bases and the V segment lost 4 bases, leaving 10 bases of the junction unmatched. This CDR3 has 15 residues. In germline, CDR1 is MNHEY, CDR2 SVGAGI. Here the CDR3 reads CASSSGDRYVETQYF. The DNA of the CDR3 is TGTGCCAGCAGTTCCGGGGACAGATATGTCGAGACCCAGTACTTC.

This CDR3 is CASSTSGRAEDTQYF. The DNA for the CDR3 is TGTGCCAGCAGCACTAGCGGGAGGGCCGAAGATACGCAGTATTTT. The J gene is TRBJ2-3, the V gene TRBV7-9; 13 bases are a match to TRBD2. CDR3 length: 15 amino acids. In germline, CDR1 is SEHNR, CDR2 FQNEAQ (reference sequence). V was pared by 5 bases and J by 5 bases, with 4 bases of the junction left unmatched.

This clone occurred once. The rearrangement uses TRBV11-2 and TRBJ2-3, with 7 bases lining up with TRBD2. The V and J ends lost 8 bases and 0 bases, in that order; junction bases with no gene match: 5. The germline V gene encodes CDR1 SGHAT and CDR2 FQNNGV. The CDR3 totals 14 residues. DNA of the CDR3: TGTGCCAGCTCCCTAGCGGCTAGCACAGATACGCAGTATTTT. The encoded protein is CASSLAASTDTQYF.

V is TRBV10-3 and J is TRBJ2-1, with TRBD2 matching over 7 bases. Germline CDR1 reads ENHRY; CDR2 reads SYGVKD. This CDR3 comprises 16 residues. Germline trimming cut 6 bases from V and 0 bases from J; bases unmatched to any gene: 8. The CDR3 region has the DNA TGTGCCATCAGGGACCGGGGAGGGGACTCCTACAATGAGCAGTTCTTC. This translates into CAIRDRGGDSYNEQFF.

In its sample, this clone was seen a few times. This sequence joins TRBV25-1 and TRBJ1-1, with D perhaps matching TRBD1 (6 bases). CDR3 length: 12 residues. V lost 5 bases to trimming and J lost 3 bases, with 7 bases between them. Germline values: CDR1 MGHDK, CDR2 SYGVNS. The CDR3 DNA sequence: TGTGCCAGCAGTAGGGGGTACACTGAAGCTTTCTTT. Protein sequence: CASSRGYTEAFF.

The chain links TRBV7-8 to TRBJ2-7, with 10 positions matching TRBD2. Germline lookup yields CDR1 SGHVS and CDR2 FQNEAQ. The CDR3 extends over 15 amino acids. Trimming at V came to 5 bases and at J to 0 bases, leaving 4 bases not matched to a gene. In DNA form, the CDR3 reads TGTGCCAGCAGCCCGACTAGCGGGCTCTCCTACGAGCAGTACTTC. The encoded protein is CASSPTSGLSYEQYF. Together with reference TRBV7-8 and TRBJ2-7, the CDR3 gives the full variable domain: GAGVSQSPRYKVAKRGQDVALRCDPISGHVSLFWYQQALGQGPEFLTYFQNEAQLDKSGLPSDRFFAERPEGSVSTLKIQRTQQEDSAVYLCASSPTSGLSYEQYFGPGTRLTVT.

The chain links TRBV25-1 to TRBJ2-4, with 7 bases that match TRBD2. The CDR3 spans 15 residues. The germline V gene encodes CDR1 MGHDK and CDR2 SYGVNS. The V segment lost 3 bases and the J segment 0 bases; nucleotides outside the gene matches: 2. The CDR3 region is CASSEPGGAKNIQYF. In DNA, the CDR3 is TGTGCCAGCAGTGAGCCGGGGGGAGCCAAAAACATTCAGTACTTC.

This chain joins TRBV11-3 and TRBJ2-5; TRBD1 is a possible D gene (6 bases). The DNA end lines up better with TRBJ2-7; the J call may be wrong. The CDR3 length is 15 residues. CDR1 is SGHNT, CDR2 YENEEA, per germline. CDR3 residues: CASSLLSGDGYEQYF. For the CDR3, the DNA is TGTGCCAGCAGCTTATTGTCAGGGGACGGCTACGAGCAGTACTTC.

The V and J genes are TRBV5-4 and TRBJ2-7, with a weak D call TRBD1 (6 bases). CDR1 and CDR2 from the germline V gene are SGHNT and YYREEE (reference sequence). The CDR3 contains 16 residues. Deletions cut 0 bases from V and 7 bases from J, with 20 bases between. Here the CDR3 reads CASSLAKAGQYGEQYF. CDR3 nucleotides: TGTGCCAGCAGCTTGGCCAAGGCAGGACAGTACGGGGAGCAGTACTTC. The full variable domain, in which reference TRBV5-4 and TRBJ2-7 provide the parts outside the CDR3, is ETGVTQSPTHLIKTRGQQVTLRCSSQSGHNTVSWYQQALGQGPQFIFQYYREEENGRGNFPPRFSGLQFPNYSSELNVNALELDDSALYLCASSLAKAGQYGEQYFGPGTRLTVT.